This TCR beta chain was observed in a study of blood T cells in healthy people across ages (dated by TCRdb to the mid-2010s). For the study in its entirety: Template switching captured roughly one uniquely barcoded TCR beta cDNA molecule per two T cells in model experiments. Age-related changes in TCR beta repertoire diversity were measured in the study by deep sequencing normalized with unique cDNA molecular identifiers. The donors were divided into four age groups: young (average around 16 years), middle-aged (approximately 42), aged (approximately 62) and long-lived (82). To avoid experimental bias, donors of different ages were randomly spread across the sequencing lanes. The study analyzed two additional independent replicas of 1 million unique cDNA reads from the same blood draw for two donors, one aged 18 to 29 and one aged 80 or older.

Library generation was performed with 5' RACE. TCRdb shows the sequencer as Illumina HiSeq 2500. A second PCR of about 6 to 11 cycles was run with a J-beta primer mix and a sample-barcoded 5' primer. A template-switch 5' adaptor carrying 12 random nucleotides introduced a unique molecular identifier onto each TCR beta cDNA molecule. Each sample yielded at least 3 million CDR3-containing paired-end reads. The Mint cDNA synthesis kit, primed by a TRBC-specific oligonucleotide, was used to synthesize first-strand cDNA from all RNA. After uracil-DNA glycosylase treatment, a first 18-cycle PCR used universal primers M1SS and BC2_uni_R on all cDNA. The authors' analysis ran thus. Each sample was normalized by randomly selecting 1 million high-quality reads, each carrying a distinct molecular identifier. Instead of being binned into consensus sequences, reads with shared molecular identifiers were discarded. MiTCR, run with a Q25 quality threshold and the strictest error-elimination algorithm, handled CDR3 identification, clonotype clustering and error correction. Lower-bound total TCR beta diversity was estimated with a nonparametric unseen species model using Euler transformation. Using fastp trimming at Q25 and MiXCR clonotype assembly, TCRdb reanalyzed the public sequencing data and kept in-frame beta chains. Identical CDR3 proteins give one entry, which carries the most common genes and DNA. TCRdb, rather than the study authors, made the V and J calls. This sample has over 950,000 distinct CDR3 sequences in its table, and roughly 51% of those were observed once. About a fifth of the sample is held by the ten biggest clonotypes.

What the study reported, not specific to this receptor: Estimates of total diversity based on one million sequenced T cells were regarded as lower bounds and as underestimates. Donor CMV infection status was unknown, potentially confounding age-related changes in expanded clonotypes. Bulk unsorted PBMC profiling prevented conclusive comparison of naive and antigen-experienced compartments. A strong correlation was found between observed TCR beta diversity and the percentage of naive T cells measured by flow cytometry. The long-lived group showed more naive CD4+ T cells, fewer expanded clones and increased TCR diversity than the aged group, suggesting age selection. As age increased, observed TCR beta diversity per million T cells dropped in a roughly linear way, and a significant reduction was already evident by age roughly 40.

From a lookup of the germline V gene, CDR1 and CDR2 are MNHNS and SASEGT. At the junction V is shortened by 4 bases and J by 4 bases; bases outside the gene matches: 10. Taken from cysteine to phenylalanine, the CDR3 has 16 residues. Only the CDR3 part of the read is kept: 48 bases, read in frame from the first base. Concerning this clonotype itself: Its specific antigen is unknown. Per-base qualities were not stored, and no clone one base away is much larger.

Donors were approximately 42 systemically healthy Caucasian individuals from Russia aged roughly 6 to 100 years. Each donor gave ten milliliters of peripheral blood, drawn into EDTA-treated Vacutainer tubes. PBMCs were isolated by Ficoll-Paque density-gradient centrifugation, with at least 6 million obtained per sample. Total RNA, at least 5.5 micrograms per sample, was extracted from PBMCs with Trizol reagent. For every donor, flow cytometry on a PBMC aliquot measured the percentage of naive CD45RAhigh/CD27high T cells. This clonotype was sampled from a woman aged 55-69 years in good health. This chain is built from TRBV6-1 and TRBJ2-1; 7 nucleotides in the junction match TRBD2. Material for sequencing was blood. The DNA reads as follows: TGTGCCAGCAGTGTCGGCCTAGCGGCCGTATACAATGAGCAGTTCTTC. Protein translation: CASSVGLAAVYNEQFF.